This entry concerns a single TCR beta chain. The sample belongs to a study of blood T cell repertoires in COVID-19. This table comes from immunoSEQ multiplex PCR, and its TCRdb copy is limited to in-frame clones, with some not included. The sample includes 330,000 or so clones, over 70% of them seen just once. Sequencing used PBMCs or T cells enriched from blood (not recorded which). This clonotype was sampled from a man aged 30-40 years who had recovered from COVID-19.

CDR3 loop: CASSLGQGGIFTDTQYF. In DNA, the CDR3 is TGTGCCAGCAGCTTAGGGCAGGGCGGGATTTTCACAGATACGCAGTATTTT. V and J are TRBV7-9 and TRBJ2-3, with TRBD2 as a possible D gene (6 bases). Germline CDR1 reads SEHNR; CDR2 reads FQNEAQ (reference sequence). The CDR3 loop spans 17 amino acids. Between the trimmed V and J ends, which lost 1 base and 2 bases, there was a span of 16 bases. Combining the CDR3 with reference TRBV7-9 and TRBJ2-3 gives the whole variable domain DTGVSQNPRHKITKRGQNVTFRCDPISEHNRLYWYRQTLGQGPEFLTYFQNEAQLEKSRLLSDRFSAERPKGSFSTLEIQRTEQGDSAMYLCASSLGQGGIFTDTQYFGPGTRLTVL.